The T cell receptor (beta chain) under discussion was sequenced for a study of T cell repertoires in cytomegalovirus infection. The germline CDR1 and CDR2 sequences are SNHLY and FYNNEI. This CDR3 comprises 13 residues. The V and J ends lost 6 bases and 8 bases respectively, with 16 bases between them. As concerns this clonotype: Antigen: not known.

Each CDR3 protein is one row after TCRdb ran MiXCR on the reads. The sample contains approximately 1,000,000 distinct CDR3 sequences, approximately 31% of which appear only once. This sequence originates from a human donor in good health (CMV status not recorded). Some clones in this sample may be carry-over from other donors' samples. This sample comprised cultured CD8+ T cells from PBMCs, obtained from culture after CMV antigen stimulation. V and J are TRBV2 and TRBJ1-2, with D possibly matching TRBD1 (5 bases). CDR3 coding DNA: TGTGCCAGCAGGGAGGGACCGTCCAAGGGCTACACCTTC. It is translated as CASREGPSKGYTF.